This passage covers 8 T cell receptor beta chains from one sample sequenced in a study of blood T cell repertoires in COVID-19. Clones were sequenced by immunoSEQ multiplex PCR, and TCRdb holds only the in-frame ones, with some missing. The sample holds 150,000 or so clones, about 86% seen once. The sequenced material came from peripheral blood. Receptors originate from a man aged 45-65 years with active or convalescent COVID-19.

The chain is built from TRBV19 and TRBJ2-2, with 11 positions matching TRBD1. V shed 4 bases, J shed 2 bases, and the junction held 3 bases outside the gene matches. This CDR3 is 16 amino acids long. Germline values: CDR1 LNHDA, CDR2 SQIVND (reference sequence). CDR3 nucleotides: TGTGCCAGTAGTACCGGACAGGGGGCCAACACCGGGGAGCTGTTTTTT. Residues: CASSTGQGANTGELFF.

Concerning this clone: A junction end diverges from the germline sequence, so it may reflect a read error. This rearrangement joins TRBV11-2 to TRBJ2-7; 12 positions agree with TRBD2. The CDR3 loop spans 14 amino acids. Looked up from germline, CDR1 is SGHAT and CDR2 is FQNNGV. The DNA for the CDR3 is TGTGCCAGCAGCTCTCGCCGGACTAGCGGGGCCTCGAGCTTC. It encodes CASSSRRTSGASSF.

This clone turned up a few times. The J gene is TRBJ2-5, the V gene TRBV5-4; D gene unclear. Between the trimmed V and J ends, which lost 2 bases and 0 bases, there was a span of 8 bases. Per the germline V gene, CDR1 is SGHNT and CDR2 is YYREEE (reference sequence). The CDR3 extends over 14 amino acids. CDR3 bases: TGTGCCAGCAGCTTTCAACTGAACCAAGAGACCCAGTACTTC. Amino acid sequence: CASSFQLNQETQYF.

The chain carries TRBV2 and TRBJ2-2; D gene unclear. This CDR3 is 15 amino acids long. Germline V lookup: CDR1 SNHLY, CDR2 FYNNEI. Trimming shortened V by 2 bases and J by 2 bases, and 9 bases separated the two germline ends. CDR3 loop: CASSESTVNTGELFF. DNA for the CDR3: TGTGCCAGCAGTGAATCCACAGTTAACACCGGGGAGCTGTTTTTT.

V gene TRBV5-8 combines with J gene TRBJ2-3; 8 bases align to TRBD2. The germline gives CDR1 SGHTS, CDR2 YDEGEE. This CDR3 is built from 15 residues. Trimming took 4 bases from V and 4 from J; bases not matched to a gene: 8. For the CDR3, the DNA is TGTGCCAGCAGCGCGAGAGTCGGGAGGGCAGATACGCAGTATTTT. This encodes CASSARVGRADTQYF.

V and J are TRBV7-8 and TRBJ1-3; TRBD1 is a possible D gene (5 bases). This CDR3 is 18 amino acids long. V was clipped by 6 bases and J by 4 bases, with 25 bases between them. The germline CDR1 and CDR2 sequences are SGHVS and FQNEAQ. DNA of the CDR3: TGTGCCAGCAGGAGAGTCGGGACCGACTTAGCGGGAGGAAACACCATATATTTT. This gives the protein CASRRVGTDLAGGNTIYF.

This chain links TRBV2 with TRBJ2-5, with D hard to call. The germline gives CDR1 SNHLY, CDR2 FYNNEI. The CDR3 sequence is 13 residues long. Trimming stripped 4 bases from V and 2 bases from J, with 8 bases between. DNA of the CDR3: TGTGCCAGCAGTGCTGAAGCTCAAGAGACCCAGTACTTC. It is translated as CASSAEAQETQYF.

This chain joins TRBV9 and TRBJ2-3; TRBD2 matches 16 bases. Germline CDR1 SGDLS, CDR2 YYNGEE. CDR3 length: 17 residues. The ends lost 3 bases at V and 6 bases at J; junction bases unmatched: 7. The DNA of the CDR3 is TGTGCCAGCAGCGGGGGGACTAGCGGGAGGGAGAGTGATACGCAGTATTTT. Protein product: CASSGGTSGRESDTQYF.